Given below is one TCR beta chain in context. The CDR3 runs 18 residues. Germline V gene data show CDR1 as SGHDN and CDR2 as FVKESK. The germline V and J ends were trimmed by 0 bases and 1 base, with 19 bases remaining between them. Libraries were prepared by immunoSEQ multiplex PCR; TCRdb keeps only in-frame clonotypes and omits some of them. The sample contains some 40,000 clones, roughly 69% of which appear only once. The data stem from a study of blood T cell repertoires in COVID-19. Study-level background: Sources were T cells, B-cell-depleted T cells, or PBMCs; the material itself was cDNA or gDNA.

This TCR was recovered from a man older than 75 with acute or convalescent COVID-19. Material: peripheral blood. The V call is TRBV14, the J call TRBJ2-7, with D perhaps TRBD2 (6 bases). CDR3 sequence reads: CASSQEGRGWGRSYEQYF. CDR3 bases: TGTGCCAGCAGCCAAGAAGGTCGGGGGTGGGGTAGGTCCTACGAGCAGTACTTC.